This TCR beta chain was identified during a study of cytomegalovirus exposure and HLA in healthy donors. Study-wide context: The use of the same platform for the 110 or so validation repertoires and the roughly 630 first-cohort repertoires was reported by a later analysis. General observations from the study: Most TCR sequences showed up rarely, but some public TCRs showed up in many donors.

The repertoire was sequenced with immunoSEQ multiplex PCR; TCRdb's copy has only in-frame clones and lacks some. Of tens of thousands of clones in the sample, around four fifths were seen once. As concerns this clone: Its antigen remains unknown.

While the first cohort had several hundred subjects, the donors belonged to the separate validation cohort of 100 to 150 subjects. CDR1 and CDR2 from the germline V gene are MDHEN and SYDVKM. Deletions cut 5 bases from V and 5 bases from J, with 15 bases between. The CDR3 is made up of 14 amino acids. The source of this sequence is a man aged 30 to 45 in good health and CMV-seronegative. This rearrangement joins TRBV28 to TRBJ2-5; D is unresolved. Sequencing was done on a sample of PBMCs. CDR3 coding DNA: TGTGCCAGCAGTCCCCACGGCTGGCGGGAGACCCAGTACTTC. Translating it yields CASSPHGWRETQYF.